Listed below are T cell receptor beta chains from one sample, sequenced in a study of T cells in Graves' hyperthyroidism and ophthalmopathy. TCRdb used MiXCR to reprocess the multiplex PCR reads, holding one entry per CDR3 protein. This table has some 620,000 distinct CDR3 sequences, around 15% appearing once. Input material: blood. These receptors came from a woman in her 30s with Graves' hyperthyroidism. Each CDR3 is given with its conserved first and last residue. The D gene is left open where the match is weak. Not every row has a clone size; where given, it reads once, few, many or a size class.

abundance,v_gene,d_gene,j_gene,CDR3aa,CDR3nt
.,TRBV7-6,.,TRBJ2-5,CASSLLGSKETQYF,TGTGCCAGCAGCTTATTGGGGAGCAAAGAGACCCAGTACTTC
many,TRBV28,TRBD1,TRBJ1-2,CASSGTAYGYTF,TGTGCCAGCAGCGGGACAGCCTATGGCTACACCTTC
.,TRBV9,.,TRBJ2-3,CARSVNGTGKTDTQYF,TGCGCCCGCAGCGTAAATGGAACAGGGAAGACAGATACGCAGTATTTT
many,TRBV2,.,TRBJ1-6,CASLPGRGNSPLHF,TGTGCCAGCCTCCCAGGTCGGGGTAATTCACCCCTCCACTTT
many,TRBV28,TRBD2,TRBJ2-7,CASSPTQLAGYSYEQYF,TGTGCCAGCAGTCCTACCCAACTAGCGGGGTACTCCTACGAGCAGTACTTC
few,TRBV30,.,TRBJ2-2,CAWTSGRGTGELFF,TGTGCCTGGACGAGTGGGAGAGGTACCGGGGAGCTGTTTTTT
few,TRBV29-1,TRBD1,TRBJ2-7,CSVRTGVEQYF,TGCAGCGTCCGGACAGGGGTCGAGCAGTACTTC
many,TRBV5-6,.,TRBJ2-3,CASSLVPTSGADTQYF,TGTGCCAGCAGCTTGGTTCCCACTAGTGGGGCAGATACGCAGTATTTT
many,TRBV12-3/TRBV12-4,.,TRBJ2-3,CASRPVTDTQYF,TGTGCCAGCAGGCCGGTCACAGATACGCAGTATTTT
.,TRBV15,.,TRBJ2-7,CATFGQGSNEQYF,TGTGCCACCTTTGGTCAGGGTTCCAACGAGCAGTACTTC
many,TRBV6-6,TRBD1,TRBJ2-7,CASSYRTGGNEQYF,TGTGCCAGCAGTTACCGGACAGGGGGGAACGAGCAGTACTTC
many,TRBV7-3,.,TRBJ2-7,CASSPASNHEQYF,TGTGCCAGCAGCCCCGCTTCCAATCACGAGCAGTACTTC
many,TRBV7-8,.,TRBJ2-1,CASSLARGVEQFF,TGTGCCAGCAGCTTAGCTCGAGGGGTTGAGCAGTTCTTC
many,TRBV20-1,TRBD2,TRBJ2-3,CSAGGTSGPSTDTQYF,TGCAGTGCTGGAGGGACTAGCGGGCCTAGCACAGATACGCAGTATTTT
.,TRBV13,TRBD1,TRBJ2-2,CASSLGGDSLNTGELFF,TGTGCCAGCAGCTTAGGCGGGGACAGCTTGAACACCGGGGAGCTGTTTTTT
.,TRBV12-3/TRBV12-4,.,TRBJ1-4,CASSPGARELFF,TGTGCCAGCAGCCCAGGGGCTCGTGAACTGTTTTTT
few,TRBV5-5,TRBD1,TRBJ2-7,CASSATGGIEQYF,TGTGCCAGCAGCGCAACAGGGGGGATCGAGCAGTACTTC
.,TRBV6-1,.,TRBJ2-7,CASSEWMGRPSYEQYF,TGTGCCAGCAGTGAATGGATGGGGAGGCCATCCTACGAGCAGTACTTC
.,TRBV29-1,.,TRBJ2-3,CSVPGGPTDTQYF,TGCAGCGTTCCGGGCGGCCCCACAGATACGCAGTATTTT
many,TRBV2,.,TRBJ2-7,CASSEDPRLTYEQYF,TGTGCCAGCAGTGAAGATCCCAGGCTTACCTACGAGCAGTACTTC
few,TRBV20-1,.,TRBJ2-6,CSASALGGANVLTF,TGCAGTGCTAGCGCTCTGGGAGGGGCCAACGTCCTGACTTTC
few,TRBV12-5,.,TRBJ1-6,CASGWGNSPLHF,TGTGCTAGTGGTTGGGGTAATTCACCCCTCCACTTT
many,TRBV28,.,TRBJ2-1,CASSFLGKGFRDEQFF,TGTGCCAGCAGTTTTCTCGGGAAGGGCTTTCGCGATGAGCAGTTCTTC
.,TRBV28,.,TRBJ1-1,CAGPAGTEAFF,TGTGCCGGCCCCGCGGGGACTGAAGCTTTCTTT
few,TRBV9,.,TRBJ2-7,CASSPYSAGEQYF,TGTGCCAGCAGCCCTTATTCAGCGGGCGAGCAGTACTTC
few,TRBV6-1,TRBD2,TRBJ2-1,CASSSRGSGRDYNEQFF,TGTGCCAGCAGCTCCCGGGGAAGCGGGAGGGACTACAATGAGCAGTTCTTC
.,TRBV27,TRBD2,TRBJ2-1,CASPTSAGLNEQFF,TGTGCCAGCCCGACTAGCGCGGGGTTAAATGAGCAGTTCTTC
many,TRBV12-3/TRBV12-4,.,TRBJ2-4,CASRRFSEAKNIQYF,TGTGCCAGCAGACGATTTAGCGAAGCCAAAAACATTCAGTACTTC
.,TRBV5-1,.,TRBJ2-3,CAIKRGSRENTQYF,TGCGCCATCAAACGGGGGAGCAGGGAGAATACGCAGTATTTT
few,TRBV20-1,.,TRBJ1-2,CSADTVNYGYTF,TGCAGTGCGGACACCGTTAACTATGGCTACACCTTC
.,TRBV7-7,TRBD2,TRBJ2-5,CASIPGLAGNQETQYF,TGTGCTAGCATCCCCGGCCTAGCGGGGAACCAAGAGACCCAGTACTTC
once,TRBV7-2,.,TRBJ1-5,CASSLVGGGPNQPQHF,TGTGCCAGCAGCTTAGTCGGGGGTGGGCCCAATCAGCCCCAGCATTTT
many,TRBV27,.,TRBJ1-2,CASSLTGSLFPYGYTF,TGTGCCAGCAGTTTAACGGGCAGTCTCTTTCCATATGGCTACACCTTC
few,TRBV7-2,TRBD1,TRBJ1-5,CASSSTPGTAHSNQPQHF,TGTGCCAGCAGCTCCACCCCCGGGACAGCCCATAGCAATCAGCCCCAGCATTTT
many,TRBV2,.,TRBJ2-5,CASSELGGETQYF,TGTGCCAGCAGTGAACTGGGGGGAGAGACCCAGTACTTC
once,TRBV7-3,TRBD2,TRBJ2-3,CASSSRGLAGVGDTQYF,TGTGCCAGCAGCTCGCGCGGACTAGCGGGAGTCGGAGATACGCAGTATTTT
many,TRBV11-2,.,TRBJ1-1,CASSLGWRVYTEAFF,TGTGCCAGCAGCTTAGGGTGGAGGGTCTACACTGAAGCTTTCTTT
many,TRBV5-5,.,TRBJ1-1,CASSPSIGGVTEAFF,TGTGCCAGCAGCCCCTCAATTGGGGGAGTCACTGAAGCTTTCTTT
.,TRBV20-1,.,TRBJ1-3,CSARDWAGNTIYF,TGCAGTGCTAGAGATTGGGCTGGAAACACCATATATTTT
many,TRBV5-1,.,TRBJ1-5,CASSLGNREDNQPQHF,TGCGCCAGCAGCTTGGGTAACAGGGAGGACAATCAGCCCCAGCATTTT
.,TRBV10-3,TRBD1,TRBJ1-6,CAISAPGQGQSPLHF,TGTGCCATCAGTGCGCCGGGACAGGGGCAATCACCCCTCCACTTT
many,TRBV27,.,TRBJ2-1,CASSTALIDPEQFF,TGTGCCAGCAGCACAGCCTTGATAGATCCTGAGCAGTTCTTC
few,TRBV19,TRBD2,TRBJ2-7,CASSIWREGEQYF,TGTGCCAGTAGTATCTGGCGGGAGGGCGAGCAGTACTTC
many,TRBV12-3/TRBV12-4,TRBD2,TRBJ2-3,CASSFLLASTDTQYF,TGTGCCAGCAGTTTCTTACTAGCGAGCACAGATACGCAGTATTTT
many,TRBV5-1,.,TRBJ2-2,CASSYGGSGRNKNTGELFF,TGCGCCAGCAGCTATGGCGGTAGCGGAAGAAACAAGAACACCGGGGAGCTGTTTTTT
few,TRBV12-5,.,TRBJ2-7,CASGLVVSAQGYEQYF,TGTGCTAGTGGTTTGGTCGTCAGTGCACAGGGATACGAGCAGTACTTC
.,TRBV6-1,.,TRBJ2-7,CASREGAGYEQYF,TGTGCCAGCAGGGAGGGGGCGGGGTACGAGCAGTACTTC
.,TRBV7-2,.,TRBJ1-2,CASTQGWNYGYTF,TGTGCCAGCACCCAGGGATGGAACTATGGCTACACCTTC